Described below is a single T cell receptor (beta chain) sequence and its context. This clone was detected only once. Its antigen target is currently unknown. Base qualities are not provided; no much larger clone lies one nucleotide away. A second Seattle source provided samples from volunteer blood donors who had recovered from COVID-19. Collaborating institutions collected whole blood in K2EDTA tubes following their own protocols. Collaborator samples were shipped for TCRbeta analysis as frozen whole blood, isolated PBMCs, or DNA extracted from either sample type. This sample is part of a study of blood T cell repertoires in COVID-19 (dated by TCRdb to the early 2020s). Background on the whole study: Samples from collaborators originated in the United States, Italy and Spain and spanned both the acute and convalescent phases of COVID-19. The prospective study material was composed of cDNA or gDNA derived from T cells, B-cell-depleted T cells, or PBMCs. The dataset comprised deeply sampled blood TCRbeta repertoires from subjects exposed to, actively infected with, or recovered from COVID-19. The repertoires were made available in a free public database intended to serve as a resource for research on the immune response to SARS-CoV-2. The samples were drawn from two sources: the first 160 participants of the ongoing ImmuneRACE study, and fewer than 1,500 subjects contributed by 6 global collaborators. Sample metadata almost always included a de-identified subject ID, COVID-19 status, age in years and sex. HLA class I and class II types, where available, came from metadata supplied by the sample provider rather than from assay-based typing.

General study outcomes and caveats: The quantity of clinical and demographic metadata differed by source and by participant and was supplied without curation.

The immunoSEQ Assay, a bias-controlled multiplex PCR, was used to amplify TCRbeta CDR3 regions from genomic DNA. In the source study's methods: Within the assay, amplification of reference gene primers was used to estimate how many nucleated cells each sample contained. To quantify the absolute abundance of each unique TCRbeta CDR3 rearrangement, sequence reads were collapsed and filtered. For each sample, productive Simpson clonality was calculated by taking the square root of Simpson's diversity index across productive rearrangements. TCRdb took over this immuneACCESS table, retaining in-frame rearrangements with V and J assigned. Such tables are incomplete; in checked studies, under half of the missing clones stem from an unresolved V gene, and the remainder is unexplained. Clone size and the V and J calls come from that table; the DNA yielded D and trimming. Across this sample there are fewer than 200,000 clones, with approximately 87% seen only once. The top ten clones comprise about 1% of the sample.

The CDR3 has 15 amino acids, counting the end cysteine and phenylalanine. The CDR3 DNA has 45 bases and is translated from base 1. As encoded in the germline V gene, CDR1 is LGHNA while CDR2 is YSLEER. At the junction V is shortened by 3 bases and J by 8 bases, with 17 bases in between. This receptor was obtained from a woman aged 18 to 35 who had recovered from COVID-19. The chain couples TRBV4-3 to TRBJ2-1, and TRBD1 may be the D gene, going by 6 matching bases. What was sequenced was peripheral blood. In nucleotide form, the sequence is TGCGCCAGCAGCCATACGGGACACGGAAAGGATGAGCAGTTCTTC. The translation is CASSHTGHGKDEQFF.